This T cell receptor beta chain was sequenced during a study of blood T cell repertoires in COVID-19. About the research overall: Both acute and convalescent COVID-19 samples were obtained from the United States, Italy and Spain.

Per the original data handling: Amplified reference gene primers provided the basis for estimating nucleated cell counts. The repertoire was sequenced with immunoSEQ multiplex PCR; TCRdb's copy has only in-frame clones and lacks some. Clone size and V and J calls were adopted from that table, with D and trimming inferred from the DNA. Of about 170,000 clones detected, about 85% appear once; the ten largest clones hold approximately 1.2%. J lost 4 bases, V lost 3 bases, and 7 bases had no gene match. This CDR3 contains 16 residues. The germline CDR1 and CDR2 sequences are SGHDT and YYEEEE. The material sequenced was peripheral blood. The chain is built from TRBV5-6 and TRBJ1-6, with 7 bases fitting TRBD1. This receptor was obtained from a man aged 60-69 years who had recovered from COVID-19. CDR3 residues: CASSSPGDSYNSPLHF. For the CDR3, the DNA is TGTGCCAGCAGCTCTCCAGGGGACAGTTATAATTCACCCCTCCACTTT.